The source of this T cell receptor beta chain is a study of cytomegalovirus exposure and HLA in healthy donors. After removal of 1 base from V and 1 base from J, the junction contained 7 bases not matched to a gene. In germline, CDR1 is MDHEN, CDR2 SYDVKM. The CDR3 consists of 17 residues. About this clone: Its specificity is unknown.

PCR involved 60 Vbeta and 13 Jbeta primers. Some clones are missing from TCRdb's copy, which holds only in-frame ones; the method was immunoSEQ multiplex PCR. This table holds about 300,000 clones, roughly 88% found once. Broader study findings: In an earlier analysis, productive rearrangement rates for most beta V segments clustered near 90% or 30%.

The source is a middle-aged man in good health and CMV-seropositive. Sequences were obtained from PBMCs. The chain carries TRBV28 and TRBJ2-7, with 10 bases that match TRBD1. CDR3 bases: TGTGCCAGCAGTTTATTGCCCGGACAGGGGGGTTCCTACGAGCAGTACTTC. It codes for CASSLLPGQGGSYEQYF.